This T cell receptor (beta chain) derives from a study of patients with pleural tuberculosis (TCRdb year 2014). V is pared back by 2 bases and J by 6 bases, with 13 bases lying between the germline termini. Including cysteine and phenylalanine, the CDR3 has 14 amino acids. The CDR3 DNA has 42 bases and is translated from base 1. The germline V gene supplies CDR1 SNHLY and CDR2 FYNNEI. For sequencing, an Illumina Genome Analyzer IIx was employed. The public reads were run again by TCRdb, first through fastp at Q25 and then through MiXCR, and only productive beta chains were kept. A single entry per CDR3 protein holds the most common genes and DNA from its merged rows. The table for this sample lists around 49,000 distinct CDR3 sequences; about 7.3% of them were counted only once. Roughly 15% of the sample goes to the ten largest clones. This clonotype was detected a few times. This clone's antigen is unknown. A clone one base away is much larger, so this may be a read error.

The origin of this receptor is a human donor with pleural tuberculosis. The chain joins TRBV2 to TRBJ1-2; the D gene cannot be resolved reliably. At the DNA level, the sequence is TGTGCCAGCAGTGAATGCGGCCAGGTGAATGGCTACACCTTC. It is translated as CASSECGQVNGYTF.